One and the same sample provided the 10 T cell receptor beta chains below, sequenced in a study of cytomegalovirus exposure and HLA in healthy donors. PCR amplification relied on 60 Vbeta primers (plus 13 Jbeta primers). Clones were read by immunoSEQ multiplex PCR, and TCRdb kept only the in-frame ones, dropping some. The profile covers about 150,000 clones, with roughly 66% appearing a single time and around 1.6% taken by the ten largest. The specimen was PBMCs. The receptors stem from a woman aged 18-29 years in good health and CMV-seronegative.

The chain recombines TRBV5-5 with TRBJ1-1, with 9 positions matching TRBD1. This CDR3 comprises 16 residues. V shed 0 bases, J shed 2 bases, and the junction held 5 bases outside the gene matches. Germline CDR1 and CDR2: SGHKS and YYEKEE (reference sequence). CDR3 residues: CASSLGRQGGNTEAFF. For the CDR3, the DNA is TGTGCCAGCAGCTTGGGGAGACAGGGGGGTAACACTGAAGCTTTCTTT. The variable domain in full, with the rest retrieved from reference TRBV5-5 and TRBJ1-1, is DAGVTQSPTHLIKTRGQQVTLRCSPISGHKSVSWYQQVLGQGPQFIFQYYEKEERGRGNFPDRFSARQFPNYSSELNVNALLLGDSALYLCASSLGRQGGNTEAFFGQGTRLTVV.

The chain has TRBV27 and TRBJ1-2; D not resolved. Per the germline V gene, CDR1 is MNHEY and CDR2 is SMNVEV (reference sequence). Trimming cost V 0 bases and J 0 bases, with 26 bases left between them. CDR3 length equals 21 residues. This CDR3 is CASSLSFPRRGLTSSNYGYTF. The CDR3 nucleotides read TGTGCCAGCAGTTTATCCTTTCCCCGGAGAGGACTAACCAGTTCTAACTATGGCTACACCTTC.

J is TRBJ1-2 and V is TRBV28, with 7 bases that match TRBD1. Germline V gene sequence: CDR1 MDHEN, CDR2 SYDVKM. V was clipped by 10 bases and J by 1 base; unmatched bases: 12. The CDR3 consists of 15 residues. CDR3 in amino acids: CATGGEAGGNYGYTF. DNA of the CDR3: TGTGCCACCGGGGGGGAGGCAGGGGGTAACTATGGCTACACCTTC.

The chain is built from TRBV9 and TRBJ2-1; D unresolved. Trimming shortened V by 0 bases and J by 9 bases, and 13 bases separated the two germline ends. The CDR3 runs to 14 residues. CDR1 is SGDLS, CDR2 YYNGEE, per germline. The CDR3 DNA sequence: TGTGCCAGCAGCGTAGGCCCAGGTCCCAGTGAGCAGTTCTTC. The encoded protein is CASSVGPGPSEQFF.

This clone was observed a handful of times. CDR3 bases: TGTGCCAGCAGCTTACTAGCGGGAACCTACGAGCAGTACGTC. This encodes CASSLLAGTYEQYV. The chain has TRBV7-6 and TRBJ2-7; 9 bases are shared with TRBD2. Trimming removed 2 bases from V and 2 bases from J; junction bases left unmatched: 1. Germline V gives CDR1 SGHVS, CDR2 FNYEAQ. The CDR3 is made up of 14 amino acids.

The sample holds a few counts of this clone. The rearrangement uses TRBV15 and TRBJ1-6, with D unclear. Germline V gives CDR1 LNHNV, CDR2 YYDKDF (reference sequence). Trimming left V 5 bases short and J 0 bases short, with 5 bases between. This CDR3 has 14 amino acids. The DNA of the CDR3 is TGTGCCACCAGCGGGAGCTCCTATAATTCACCCCTCCACTTT. Protein sequence: CATSGSSYNSPLHF.

The V gene is TRBV27, the J gene TRBJ1-2, with 10 bases lining up with TRBD1. The CDR3 sequence is 16 residues long. CDR1 and CDR2 (germline): MNHEY, SMNVEV (reference sequence). V gave up 4 bases and J gave up 2 bases; unmatched junction bases: 7. In DNA form, the CDR3 reads TGTGCCAGCAGTTCTACGCCGGGACAGGGGAACTATGGCTACACCTTC. Amino acids: CASSSTPGQGNYGYTF.

The J gene is TRBJ2-5, the V gene TRBV7-7, with 7 nucleotides matching TRBD2. The V and J ends lost 4 bases and 3 bases, in that order; junction bases with no gene match: 2. This CDR3 is built from 13 residues. Per the germline V gene, CDR1 is SSHAT and CDR2 is FNYEAQ (reference sequence). The CDR3 here is CASSSGGKETQYF. The DNA of the CDR3 is TGTGCCAGCAGCTCGGGGGGAAAAGAGACCCAGTACTTC.

J is TRBJ1-1 and V is TRBV11-3; no clear D. Trimming left V 5 bases short and J 5 bases short, with 18 bases between. The CDR3 contains 15 residues. The germline V gene encodes CDR1 SGHNT and CDR2 YENEEA. The CDR3 coding sequence is TGTGCCAGCAGCCTTAGGGAGGGAGGGAAGACTGAAGCTTTCTTT. Translated, it gives CASSLREGGKTEAFF.

The chain has TRBV7-9 and TRBJ2-5, with 12 positions matching TRBD2. V was clipped by 5 bases and J by 3 bases; unmatched bases: 4. CDR1 and CDR2 (germline): SEHNR, FQNEAQ (reference sequence). This CDR3 comprises 15 residues. DNA for the CDR3: TGTGCCAGCAGCCGAAGACTAGCGGGAGAAGAGACCCAGTACTTC. The encoded protein is CASSRRLAGEETQYF.